This entry lists 28 T cell receptor beta chains sequenced from one sample in a study of cytomegalovirus exposure and HLA in healthy donors. The PCR was carried out with 60 Vbeta primers and 13 Jbeta primers. Data came from immunoSEQ multiplex PCR; TCRdb stores just in-frame clones and leaves some out. Here the sample spans around 70,000 clones, approximately 67% being singletons. Sequencing was carried out using PBMCs. The receptors stem from a man under 40 in good health and CMV-seronegative.

V and J are TRBV7-8 and TRBJ2-1; possible D gene TRBD1, 8 bases. Germline assignment: CDR1 SGHVS and CDR2 FQNEAQ. Trimming shortened V by 5 bases and J by 4 bases, and 18 bases separated the two germline ends. This CDR3 has 16 amino acids. As DNA, the CDR3 is TGTGCCAGCAGCCTGACGGGAGGACAGGGTTACAATGAGCAGTTCTTC. Its protein product is CASSLTGGQGYNEQFF. The full variable domain, completed using reference TRBV7-8 and TRBJ2-1, is GAGVSQSPRYKVAKRGQDVALRCDPISGHVSLFWYQQALGQGPEFLTYFQNEAQLDKSGLPSDRFFAERPEGSVSTLKIQRTQQEDSAVYLCASSLTGGQGYNEQFFGPGTRLTVL.

This clone is labeled medium-sized. V usage is TRBV6-4 and J usage is TRBJ2-1, with TRBD2 matching over 9 bases. CDR1 is MRHNA and CDR2 is SNTAGT in the germline V gene. The CDR3 has 15 residues. J was trimmed by 3 bases and V by 0 bases; bases with no gene match: 0. The CDR3 here is CASSDSRGGYNEQFF. Here the CDR3 DNA reads TGTGCCAGCAGTGACTCGCGGGGGGGCTACAATGAGCAGTTCTTC.

This clone has just a few counts. V and J are TRBV5-1 and TRBJ2-1; 7 positions match TRBD1. The CDR3 length is 15 residues. The V gene's germline CDR1 is SGHRS and CDR2 YFSETQ. The J segment lost 6 bases and the V segment lost 2 bases, leaving 8 bases of the junction unmatched. The CDR3: CASSFKTGFGNEQFF. CDR3 DNA: TGCGCCAGCAGCTTTAAGACAGGGTTTGGCAATGAGCAGTTCTTC. The variable domain in full, with the rest retrieved from reference TRBV5-1 and TRBJ2-1, is KAGVTQTPRYLIKTRGQQVTLSCSPISGHRSVSWYQQTPGQGLQFLFEYFSETQRNKGNFPGRFSGRQFSNSRSEMNVSTLELGDSALYLCASSFKTGFGNEQFFGPGTRLTVL.

V and J are TRBV4-2 and TRBJ2-1; 10 positions agree with TRBD2. This CDR3 has 17 residues. J lost 8 bases, V lost 2 bases, and 12 bases had no gene match. Germline CDR1 is LGHNA and CDR2 is YNFKEQ. CDR3 sequence reads: CASSQTLGSGGADEQFF. In DNA, the CDR3 is TGTGCCAGCAGCCAAACCCTAGGAAGCGGGGGGGCCGATGAGCAGTTCTTC.

The rearrangement links TRBV29-1 to TRBJ2-3; 7 bases are shared with TRBD2. The CDR3 covers 14 residues. With V trimmed by 3 bases and J by 2 bases, 5 bases remained unmatched. CDR1 is SQVTM and CDR2 is ANQGSEA in the germline V gene. The CDR3 sequence is CSVDLGRVTDTQYF. In nucleotides, the CDR3 is TGCAGCGTTGATCTGGGGAGGGTCACAGATACGCAGTATTTT.

DNA for the CDR3: TGTGCCAGCAGCTTAGCGAGGGGGTACCAAGAGACCCAGTACTTC. Protein sequence: CASSLARGYQETQYF. This chain joins TRBV7-2 and TRBJ2-5; tentative D call: TRBD1 (6 bases). Germline-derived CDR1 and CDR2 are SGHTA and FQGNSA. This CDR3 is 15 amino acids long. V lost 0 bases, J lost 0 bases, and 8 bases lay in between.

The genes are TRBV11-2 and TRBJ2-3, with 8 bases that match TRBD2. CDR1 is SGHAT, CDR2 FQNNGV, per germline. J was trimmed by 3 bases and V by 5 bases; bases with no gene match: 4. This CDR3 is 14 amino acids long. Here the CDR3 DNA reads TGTGCCAGCAGCCAAGGACTAGCAACAGATACGCAGTATTTT. The encoded protein is CASSQGLATDTQYF.

The chain combines TRBV4-2 with TRBJ1-1; the match to TRBD1 covers 8 bases. Germline CDR1 and CDR2: LGHNA and YNFKEQ. The CDR3 sequence is 19 residues long. Trimming removed 1 base from V and 1 base from J; junction bases left unmatched: 14. This chain's CDR3 is CASSQVYRTGSVRNTEAFF. Here the CDR3 DNA reads TGTGCCAGCAGCCAAGTTTATCGGACAGGGAGTGTCCGGAACACTGAAGCTTTCTTT.

The chain uses TRBV27 and TRBJ1-1; D gene unclear. This CDR3 region has 14 residues. Trimming removed 5 bases from V and 3 bases from J, with 13 bases in between. The germline gives CDR1 MNHEY, CDR2 SMNVEV (reference sequence). The CDR3: CASSPRSRYTEAFF. The CDR3 DNA is TGTGCCAGCAGTCCAAGATCCAGATACACTGAAGCTTTCTTT.

The chain combines TRBV7-2 with TRBJ2-5, with 9 bases aligning to TRBD2. This CDR3 has 14 amino acids. Germline assignment: CDR1 SGHTA and CDR2 FQGNSA. V dropped 5 bases and J dropped 5; count of bases not matched to a gene: 6. CDR3 sequence: CASSPRTSEETQYF. The DNA of the CDR3 is TGTGCCAGCAGCCCCCGGACTAGCGAGGAGACCCAGTACTTC. Filled out from reference TRBV7-2 and TRBJ2-5, the complete variable domain reads GAGVSQSPSNKVTEKGKDVELRCDPISGHTALYWYRQSLGQGLEFLIYFQGNSAPDKSGLPSDRFSAERTGGSVSTLTIQRTQQEDSAVYLCASSPRTSEETQYFGPGTRLLVL.

The chain combines TRBV13 with TRBJ2-7; TRBD2 might be the D (5 bases). V lost 5 bases and J lost 2, with 13 bases in between. CDR3 length: 14 residues. CDR1 and CDR2 from the germline V gene are PRHDT and FYEKMQ (reference sequence). This CDR3 is CASSLQGLPYEQYF. The CDR3 bases are TGTGCCAGCAGCCTACAAGGACTTCCCTACGAGCAGTACTTC. Combining the CDR3 with reference TRBV13 and TRBJ2-7 gives the whole variable domain AAGVIQSPRHLIKEKRETATLKCYPIPRHDTVYWYQQGPGQDPQFLISFYEKMQSDKGSIPDRFSAQQFSDYHSELNMSSLELGDSALYFCASSLQGLPYEQYFGPGTRLTVT.

The chain combines TRBV9 with TRBJ2-5; 12 bases are shared with TRBD2. V shed 7 bases, J shed 0 bases, and the junction held 4 bases outside the gene matches. Per germline, CDR1 SGDLS and CDR2 YYNGEE. The CDR3 is 15 residues long. CDR3 in DNA: TGTGCCAGCTGCCTAGCGGGGGGGCACCAAGAGACCCAGTACTTC. Its translation is CASCLAGGHQETQYF.

This rearrangement joins TRBV2 to TRBJ1-2, with 7 nucleotides matching TRBD1. V lost 4 bases, J lost 4 bases, and 9 bases stayed unmatched. Germline CDR1 reads SNHLY; CDR2 reads FYNNEI. This CDR3 is 15 amino acids long. For the CDR3, the DNA is TGTGCCAGCAGTGCCCGACAGGGACCTACCTATGGCTACACCTTC. It is translated as CASSARQGPTYGYTF.

This clone is judged medium-sized. The rearrangement links TRBV4-2 to TRBJ2-2, with D maybe TRBD1 (5 bases). V was pared by 1 base and J by 3 bases, with 9 bases between. This CDR3 has 15 residues. Germline loops: CDR1 LGHNA, CDR2 YNFKEQ. CDR3 protein: CASSQAGPDTGELFF. In DNA, the CDR3 is TGTGCCAGCAGCCAAGCAGGGCCCGACACCGGGGAGCTGTTTTTT.

This clone was seen only a few times. The genes are TRBV6-6 and TRBJ1-5; D is perhaps TRBD1 (5 bases). Germline V gene lookup returns CDR1 MNHNY and CDR2 SVGAGI (reference sequence). V was pared by 0 bases and J by 2 bases, with 8 bases between. The length of the CDR3 is 15 residues. CDR3 sequence: CASSYSGARNQPQHF. The CDR3 bases are TGTGCCAGCAGTTACTCAGGGGCGCGCAATCAGCCCCAGCATTTT.

This chain joins TRBV2 and TRBJ1-4, with D possibly being TRBD1 (6 bases). Germline CDR1 reads SNHLY; CDR2 reads FYNNEI. The CDR3 loop spans 16 amino acids. V was clipped by 10 bases and J by 7 bases, with 25 bases between them. This CDR3 is CATLGLQGRKGEKLFF. CDR3 nucleotides: TGTGCCACCCTTGGTCTGCAGGGGCGAAAAGGTGAAAAACTGTTTTTT.

V gene TRBV5-6 combines with J gene TRBJ1-1; TRBD1 might be the D (5 bases). Trimming took off 3 bases at V and 1 base at J, with 7 bases between the two ends. This CDR3 region has 13 residues. CDR1 and CDR2 from the germline V gene are SGHDT and YYEEEE. The CDR3: CASSYDRNTEAFF. CDR3 bases: TGTGCCAGCAGCTATGACAGGAACACTGAAGCTTTCTTT. The full variable domain, its missing parts supplied by reference TRBV5-6 and TRBJ1-1, is DAGVTQSPTHLIKTRGQQVTLRCSPKSGHDTVSWYQQALGQGPQFIFQYYEEEERQRGNFPDRFSGHQFPNYSSELNVNALLLGDSALYLCASSYDRNTEAFFGQGTRLTVV.

The CDR3 reads CASSQVQLNQPQHF. Written as DNA, the CDR3 is TGCGCCAGCAGCCAAGTGCAGTTAAATCAGCCCCAGCATTTT. The gene calls are TRBV4-1 and TRBJ1-5; D remains ambiguous. This CDR3 contains 14 residues. Germline lookup yields CDR1 MGHRA and CDR2 YSYEKL. V was clipped by 1 base and J by 4 bases, with 8 bases between them.

This chain links TRBV9 with TRBJ2-3; D remains ambiguous. V lost 4 bases and J 0 bases, leaving 6 bases between the germline ends. CDR1 is SGDLS, CDR2 YYNGEE, per germline. This CDR3 spans 13 amino acids. The CDR3 sequence is CASSPVSTDTQYF. The CDR3 nucleotides read TGTGCCAGCAGCCCAGTGAGCACAGATACGCAGTATTTT.

V gene TRBV5-1 combines with J gene TRBJ2-2; 8 bases agree with TRBD1. Germline V lookup: CDR1 SGHRS, CDR2 YFSETQ. This CDR3 region has 15 residues. Unmatched junction bases numbered 4, after V lost 1 base and J lost 5 bases. CDR3 in DNA: TGCGCCAGCAGCTTGTTAACAGGGGGGACCGGGGAGCTGTTTTTT. Translating it yields CASSLLTGGTGELFF.

The V gene is TRBV15, the J gene TRBJ1-1; the match to TRBD1 covers 7 bases. Losses at the gene ends were 5 bases for V and 5 bases for J; bases not matched to a gene: 8. This CDR3 spans 14 amino acids. Germline CDR1 LNHNV, CDR2 YYDKDF (reference sequence). The CDR3: CATSYYRGGTEAFF. The CDR3 bases are TGTGCCACCAGCTACTACAGGGGTGGAACTGAAGCTTTCTTT. Looking up the rest from reference TRBV15 and TRBJ1-1 gives the full variable domain: DAMVIQNPRYQVTQFGKPVTLSCSQTLNHNVMYWYQQKSSQAPKLLFHYYDKDFNNEADTPDNFQSRRPNTSFCFLDIRSPGLGDTAMYLCATSYYRGGTEAFFGQGTRLTVV.

The gene calls are TRBV7-9 and TRBJ1-4, with TRBD1 as a possible D gene (6 bases). The V end was cut by 8 bases, the J end by 4 bases, with 14 bases between. This CDR3 comprises 14 residues. Germline CDR1 SEHNR, CDR2 FQNEAQ (reference sequence). The CDR3 DNA reads as TGTGCCAGCTACAGGGCAAGGATTAATGAAAAACTGTTTTTT. Its translation: CASYRARINEKLFF.

This chain links TRBV29-1 with TRBJ1-3, with a weak D call TRBD1 (5 bases). With 6 bases removed from V and 0 bases from J, the gap between germline ends came to 12 bases. The CDR3 covers 14 residues. CDR1 SQVTM and CDR2 ANQGSEA come from the germline V gene. CDR3 amino acids: CSVSDNLSGNTIYF. For the CDR3, the DNA is TGCAGCGTCTCGGACAACCTCTCTGGAAACACCATATATTTT. The entire variable domain, with the rest obtained from reference TRBV29-1 and TRBJ1-3, is as follows: SAVISQKPSRDICQRGTSLTIQCQVDSQVTMMFWYRQQPGQSLTLIATANQGSEATYESGFVIDKFPISRPNLTFSTLTVSNMSPEDSSIYLCSVSDNLSGNTIYFGEGSWLTVV.

This sequence joins TRBV7-9 and TRBJ2-1; D unclear. The CDR3 runs to 14 residues. Germline assignment: CDR1 SEHNR and CDR2 FQNEAQ (reference sequence). V was cut by 4 bases and J by 0 bases, with 7 bases left in between. CDR3 sequence reads: CASSSTPSYNEQFF. CDR3 nucleotide sequence: TGTGCCAGCAGCTCTACTCCCTCCTACAATGAGCAGTTCTTC. The full variable domain, rest sourced from reference TRBV7-9 and TRBJ2-1, is DTGVSQNPRHKITKRGQNVTFRCDPISEHNRLYWYRQTLGQGPEFLTYFQNEAQLEKSRLLSDRFSAERPKGSFSTLEIQRTEQGDSAMYLCASSSTPSYNEQFFGPGTRLTVL.

This clone was counted only a few times. The V and J genes are TRBV29-1 and TRBJ2-5; TRBD1 aligns across 8 bases. V was pared by 1 base and J by 5 bases, with 15 bases of the junction left unmatched. This CDR3 comprises 17 residues. Germline V lookup: CDR1 SQVTM, CDR2 ANQGSEA. CDR3 sequence reads: CSVEGASRDRGFETQYF. The CDR3, as DNA: TGCAGCGTTGAAGGGGCCTCGAGAGACAGGGGATTTGAGACCCAGTACTTC.

The rearrangement joins TRBV6-5 to TRBJ1-2; D remains unclear. The CDR3 runs to 15 residues. V lost 4 bases and J lost 2, with 14 bases in between. CDR1 and CDR2 from the germline V gene are MNHEY and SVGAGI. CDR3 bases: TGTGCCAGCAGTTCCGGCGCGGAGCCGAACTATGGCTACACCTTC. Its protein product is CASSSGAEPNYGYTF.

This sequence joins TRBV25-1 and TRBJ1-1; possible D gene TRBD1, 6 bases. The germline V gene encodes CDR1 MGHDK and CDR2 SYGVNS. The ends were cut back, 1 base at V and 6 bases at J, with 9 bases in the middle. The CDR3 totals 13 residues. CDR3 loop: CASSESQGSEAFF. The CDR3 bases are TGTGCCAGCAGTGAATCGCAGGGGTCTGAAGCTTTCTTT. The whole variable domain, filled in from reference TRBV25-1 and TRBJ1-1, reads EADIYQTPRYLVIGTGKKITLECSQTMGHDKMYWYQQDPGMELHLIHYSYGVNSTEKGDLSSESTVSRIRTEHFPLTLESARPSHTSQYLCASSESQGSEAFFGQGTRLTVV.

This clone has more than one count but fewer than ten. The rearrangement joins TRBV7-2 to TRBJ2-7, with 8 positions matching TRBD1. V was clipped by 5 bases and J by 2 bases; unmatched bases: 5. Germline lookup yields CDR1 SGHTA and CDR2 FQGNSA. CDR3 size: 14 residues. CDR3 coding DNA: TGTGCCAGCAGCGGCACAGGGGGGACCTACGAGCAGTACTTC. Its translation: CASSGTGGTYEQYF.